This T cell receptor (beta chain) was documented in a study of CD8 T cells in ankylosing spondylitis. The study's findings and limits: Peripheral blood samples showed relatively rare disease-linked clones, and these clones were CD8+. Reported data indicate significant enrichment of disease-linked clones within matched ankylosing spondylitis synovial fluid. Roughly 8 highly homologous variants formed a TCR beta motif that appeared characteristic of ankylosing spondylitis blood.

Details on this clonotype: Its antigen is not identified.

TCRdb recomputed calls from the 5' RACE reads with MiXCR, one row per CDR3 protein. Among around 770,000 distinct CDR3 sequences listed, roughly 20% were seen once. V was clipped by 6 bases and J by 4 bases, with 15 bases between them. Germline-derived CDR1 and CDR2 are SGHRS and YFSETQ. This CDR3 has 14 residues. This clonotype was obtained from a male donor with ankylosing spondylitis. The sample taken for sequencing was blood, either unsorted or a sorted T cell fraction (not recorded which). The chain uses TRBV5-1 and TRBJ2-3, with D maybe TRBD1 (6 bases). The CDR3 protein is CASNGRWGPDTQYF. The CDR3 DNA is TGCGCCAGCAACGGCCGCTGGGGGCCAGATACGCAGTATTTT.